The clone carrying this T cell receptor beta chain was counted a single time. Genomic DNA served as the source from which two-round multiplex PCR generated TCR beta CDR3 amplicons. Primers (each specific to one TRBV or TRBJ gene) were used in first-round PCR. MiXCR was run by TCRdb on the multiplex PCR reads, yielding one entry per CDR3 protein. Of more than 7,500 distinct CDR3 sequences listed, around 62% are singletons. Germline-derived CDR1 and CDR2 are MDHEN and SYDVKM. The CDR3 is 14 residues long. V was pared by 5 bases and J by 6 bases, with 15 bases between. This entry is derived from a study of prognosis after radiotherapy for stage I lung cancer.

The clonotype originates from a donor older than 45 with non-small cell lung cancer. J is TRBJ2-3 and V is TRBV28, with no clear D. The sample here was PBMCs, taken before or after stereotactic body radiation therapy (not recorded which). The CDR3 DNA follows: TGTGCCAGCAGTCTCACAAACTTGGGGGATACGCAGTATTTT. This translates into CASSLTNLGDTQYF.